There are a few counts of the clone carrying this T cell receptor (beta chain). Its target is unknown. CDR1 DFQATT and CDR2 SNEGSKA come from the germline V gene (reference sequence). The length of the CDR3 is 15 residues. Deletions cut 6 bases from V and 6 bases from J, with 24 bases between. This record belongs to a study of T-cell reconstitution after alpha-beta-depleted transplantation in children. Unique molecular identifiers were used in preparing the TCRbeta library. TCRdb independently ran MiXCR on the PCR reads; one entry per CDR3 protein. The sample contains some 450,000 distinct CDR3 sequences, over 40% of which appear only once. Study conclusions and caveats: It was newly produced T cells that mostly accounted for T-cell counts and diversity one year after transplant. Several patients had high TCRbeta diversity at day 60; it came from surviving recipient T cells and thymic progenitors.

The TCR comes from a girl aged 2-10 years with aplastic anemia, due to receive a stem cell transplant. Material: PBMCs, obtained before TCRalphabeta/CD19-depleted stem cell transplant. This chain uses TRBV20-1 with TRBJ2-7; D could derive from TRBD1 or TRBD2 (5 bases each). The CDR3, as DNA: TGCAGTGCGCTTAGAGGTGGTGGGAGTAGGGGCGAGCAGTACTTC. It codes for CSALRGGGSRGEQYF.